A single sample gave rise to the 20 T cell receptor beta chains below, sequenced in a study of cytomegalovirus exposure and HLA in healthy donors. 60 Vbeta and 13 Jbeta primers were used in PCR. Produced via immunoSEQ multiplex PCR; TCRdb's table is partial and in-frame only. Of approximately 190,000 clones listed, 82% were seen once; the top ten hold less than 2%. The sample was PBMCs. Receptor source: a woman younger than 30 in good health and CMV-seronegative.

CDR3 nucleotide sequence: TGCGCCAGCAGCCAAGATAATACGGTCTACGAGCAGTACTTC. It specifies CASSQDNTVYEQYF. The chain combines TRBV4-3 with TRBJ2-7; D is undetermined. Deletions cut 0 bases from V and 3 bases from J, with 9 bases between. CDR3 length: 14 residues. Germline CDR1 LGHNA, CDR2 YSLEER.

The rearrangement uses TRBV27 and TRBJ2-7; 10 bases match TRBD2. CDR3 length equals 15 residues. Germline V gene sequence: CDR1 MNHEY, CDR2 SMNVEV (reference sequence). With V trimmed by 5 bases and J by 2 bases, 6 bases remained unmatched. CDR3 loop: CASSIAGGNAYEQYF. The CDR3 DNA follows: TGTGCCAGCAGTATAGCGGGGGGTAACGCCTACGAGCAGTACTTC.

The CDR3 is CASSLQGWTEAFF. As DNA, the CDR3 is TGTGCCAGCAGCCTACAGGGGTGGACTGAAGCTTTCTTT. The chain recombines TRBV9 with TRBJ1-1; 7 bases map to TRBD1. Germline assignment: CDR1 SGDLS and CDR2 YYNGEE. V trimming: 4 bases; J trimming: 5 bases; junction bases outside the gene matches: 5. The CDR3 covers 13 residues.

The chain is built from TRBV7-2 and TRBJ2-7; 10 bases are a match to TRBD1. The CDR3 sequence is 15 residues long. CDR1 and CDR2 from the germline V gene are SGHTA and FQGNSA. The V gene end was trimmed by 5 bases and the J gene end by 5 bases; junction bases not matched to a gene: 9. CDR3 residues: CASSGRGQGIHEQYF. The CDR3 bases are TGTGCCAGCAGCGGGAGGGGACAGGGGATCCACGAGCAGTACTTC. Full variable domain (missing parts from reference TRBV7-2 and TRBJ2-7): GAGVSQSPSNKVTEKGKDVELRCDPISGHTALYWYRQSLGQGLEFLIYFQGNSAPDKSGLPSDRFSAERTGGSVSTLTIQRTQQEDSAVYLCASSGRGQGIHEQYFGPGTRLTVT.

The chain employs TRBV9 and TRBJ2-5, with 12 bases aligning to TRBD2. V trimming: 4 bases; J trimming: 2 bases; junction bases outside the gene matches: 15. CDR1 SGDLS and CDR2 YYNGEE come from the germline V gene. This CDR3 region has 19 residues. This chain's CDR3 is CASSLEGASGRGRQETQYF. CDR3 nucleotide sequence: TGTGCCAGCAGCCTAGAAGGGGCTAGCGGGAGGGGTCGGCAAGAGACCCAGTACTTC. The full variable domain, with the rest looked up from reference TRBV9 and TRBJ2-5, is DSGVTQTPKHLITATGQRVTLRCSPRSGDLSVYWYQQSLDQGLQFLIQYYNGEERAKGNILERFSAQQFPDLHSELNLSSLELGDSALYFCASSLEGASGRGRQETQYFGPGTRLLVL.

This chain links TRBV5-1 with TRBJ2-1; 10 bases fit TRBD1. Trimming at V came to 2 bases and at J to 9 bases, leaving 5 bases not matched to a gene. Germline V lookup: CDR1 SGHRS, CDR2 YFSETQ. CDR3 length equals 14 residues. CDR3 loop: CASSLGTGVREQFF. CDR3 DNA: TGCGCCAGCAGCTTAGGGACAGGGGTCCGTGAGCAGTTCTTC.

The chain joins TRBV7-9 to TRBJ2-1; 13 bases match TRBD2. CDR3 size: 18 residues. The V gene's germline CDR1 is SEHNR and CDR2 FQNEAQ (reference sequence). With V trimmed by 5 bases and J by 4 bases, 11 bases remained unmatched. The CDR3 nucleotides are TGTGCCAGCAGCCCTCGGACTAGCGGGAGTCCTTTTTACAATGAGCAGTTCTTC. It codes for CASSPRTSGSPFYNEQFF.

This clone showed up just a few times. The V call is TRBV18, the J call TRBJ1-2, with TRBD1 as a possible D gene (5 bases). With 3 bases removed from V and 7 bases from J, the gap between germline ends came to 15 bases. The CDR3 spans 14 residues. Germline V gene data show CDR1 as KGHSH and CDR2 as LQKENI. CDR3 nucleotides: TGTGCCAGCTCACCCTCCGGGGGGATCAGTGGCTACACCTTC. Protein sequence: CASSPSGGISGYTF.

The rearrangement uses TRBV27 and TRBJ1-2, with D possibly being TRBD1 (5 bases). CDR1 and CDR2 (germline): MNHEY, SMNVEV (reference sequence). This CDR3 spans 14 amino acids. Trimming shortened V by 8 bases and J by 6 bases, and 19 bases separated the two germline ends. CDR3 region: CASADFLGGDGYTF. The CDR3 region has the DNA TGTGCCAGCGCAGACTTCCTGGGGGGGGATGGCTACACCTTC.

J is TRBJ2-3 and V is TRBV6-1; TRBD1 matches 9 bases. V lost 3 bases to trimming and J lost 4 bases; unmatched junction nucleotides: 14. The CDR3 length is 18 residues. Germline CDR1 MNHNS, CDR2 SASEGT. For the CDR3, the DNA is TGTGCCAGCAGTGAGGGGTGGGGGACAGGGCTTATGCCAGATACGCAGTATTTT. Its translation is CASSEGWGTGLMPDTQYF.

The chain carries TRBV18 and TRBJ1-1, with 10 bases identical to TRBD1. Trimming cost V 5 bases and J 3 bases; bases outside gene matches: 9. The germline V gene has CDR1 KGHSH and CDR2 LQKENI. This CDR3 comprises 16 residues. Here the CDR3 DNA reads TGTGCCAGCTCAACCTGGACAGGGGGAGTAGACACTGAAGCTTTCTTT. Amino acids: CASSTWTGGVDTEAFF.

The chain is built from TRBV2 and TRBJ2-4, with D possibly being TRBD2 (6 bases). The ends were cut back, 6 bases at V and 1 base at J, with 10 bases in the middle. Germline V gene sequence: CDR1 SNHLY, CDR2 FYNNEI. The CDR3 has 14 amino acids. DNA for the CDR3: TGTGCCAGCAGGGACCGGGAGGCCAAAAACATTCAGTACTTC. Protein product: CASRDREAKNIQYF. Drawing the rest from reference TRBV2 and TRBJ2-4, the complete variable domain is EPEVTQTPSHQVTQMGQEVILRCVPISNHLYFYWYRQILGQKVEFLVSFYNNEISEKSEIFDDQFSVERPDGSNFTLKIRSTKLEDSAMYFCASRDREAKNIQYFGAGTRLSVL.

This chain joins TRBV6-1 and TRBJ2-1, with 8 bases identical to TRBD2. Germline CDR1 and CDR2: MNHNS and SASEGT. The V and J ends lost 6 bases and 8 bases, in that order; junction bases with no gene match: 6. The CDR3 has 13 residues. DNA for the CDR3: TGTGCCAGCAGACCCGCGGGAGGCGATGAGCAGTTCTTC. Protein: CASRPAGGDEQFF.

Only a few counts were recorded for this clone. The chain is built from TRBV5-6 and TRBJ2-2, with a weak D call TRBD1 (5 bases). Germline CDR1 is SGHDT and CDR2 is YYEEEE. The germline V and J ends were trimmed by 4 bases and 9 bases, with 16 bases remaining between them. The CDR3 extends over 14 amino acids. This CDR3 is CASSHKQGGRELFF. The CDR3 nucleotides are TGTGCCAGCAGCCATAAGCAGGGTGGGCGGGAGCTGTTTTTT.

The chain has TRBV28 and TRBJ2-1; 8 bases match TRBD1. The CDR3 is made up of 13 amino acids. Germline loops: CDR1 MDHEN, CDR2 SYDVKM. The ends lost 4 bases at V and 9 bases at J; junction bases unmatched: 5. The CDR3 sequence: CASSSHDRGEQFF. The CDR3 nucleotides are TGTGCCAGCAGTTCGCACGACAGGGGTGAGCAGTTCTTC.

CDR3 sequence reads: CASTQSGPNTGELFF. CDR3 nucleotides: TGTGCCAGCACCCAAAGCGGACCGAACACCGGGGAGCTGTTTTTT. The rearrangement uses TRBV27 and TRBJ2-2, with D possibly matching TRBD2 (5 bases). V lost 7 bases, J lost 0 bases, and 12 bases lay in between. The CDR3 has 15 residues. CDR1 and CDR2 (germline): MNHEY, SMNVEV (reference sequence).

The chain couples TRBV27 to TRBJ2-7; TRBD2 matches 9 bases. J gave up 5 bases and V 6 bases, and 8 bases lay outside the gene matches. The CDR3 totals 14 residues. CDR1 MNHEY and CDR2 SMNVEV come from the germline V gene (reference sequence). The CDR3 DNA reads as TGTGCCAGCAGCATGCGGGGGGGCTCGCACGAGCAGTACGTC. It codes for CASSMRGGSHEQYV.

CDR3 in amino acids: CASSRTGRSTDTQYF. The CDR3 DNA reads TGTGCCAGCAGCAGGACAGGGAGGTCCACAGATACGCAGTATTTT. The V gene is TRBV2, the J gene TRBJ2-3; the match to TRBD1 covers 8 bases. The CDR3 consists of 15 residues. Germline V lookup: CDR1 SNHLY, CDR2 FYNNEI. Losses at the gene ends were 6 bases for V and 2 bases for J; bases not matched to a gene: 7.

This chain connects TRBV20-1 to TRBJ2-7; D gene uncertain. V was clipped by 6 bases and J by 0 bases, with 3 bases between them. The CDR3 runs 10 residues. Germline values: CDR1 DFQATT, CDR2 SNEGSKA (reference sequence). Written as DNA, the CDR3 is TGCAGTGCCAACTCCTACGAGCAGTACTTC. Translation gives CSANSYEQYF.

This clone was counted a single time. The chain carries TRBV6-1 and TRBJ2-1, with TRBD1 as a possible D gene (6 bases). The CDR3 runs to 14 residues. Per germline, CDR1 MNHNS and CDR2 SASEGT. V was pared by 1 base and J by 4 bases, with 8 bases between. CDR3: CASSEVRGYNEQFF. CDR3 nucleotides: TGTGCCAGCAGTGAAGTTAGGGGGTACAATGAGCAGTTCTTC.